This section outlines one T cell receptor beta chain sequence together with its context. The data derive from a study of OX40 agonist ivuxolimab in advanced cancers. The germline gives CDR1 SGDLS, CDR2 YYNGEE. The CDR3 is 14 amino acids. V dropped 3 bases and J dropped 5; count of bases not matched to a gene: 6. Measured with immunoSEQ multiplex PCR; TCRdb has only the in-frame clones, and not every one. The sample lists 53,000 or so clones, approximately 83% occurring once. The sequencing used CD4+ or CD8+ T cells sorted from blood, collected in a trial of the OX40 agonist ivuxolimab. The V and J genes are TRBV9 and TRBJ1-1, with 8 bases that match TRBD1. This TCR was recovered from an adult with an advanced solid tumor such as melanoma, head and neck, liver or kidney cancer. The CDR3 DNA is TGTGCCAGCAGCGACAACAGGGGGAGGACTGAAGCTTTCTTT. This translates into CASSDNRGRTEAFF. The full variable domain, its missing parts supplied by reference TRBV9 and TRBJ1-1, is DSGVTQTPKHLITATGQRVTLRCSPRSGDLSVYWYQQSLDQGLQFLIQYYNGEERAKGNILERFSAQQFPDLHSELNLSSLELGDSALYFCASSDNRGRTEAFFGQGTRLTVV.